This T cell receptor (beta chain) comes out of a study of T-cell reconstitution after alpha-beta-depleted transplantation in children. Study findings and constraints: Some patients showed high day-60 TCRbeta diversity, which derived from surviving recipient T cells and thymic progenitors.

A library of TCRbeta sequences, prepared with unique molecular identifiers, was generated. TCRdb re-called the PCR reads with MiXCR, one entry per CDR3 protein. The sample lists about 470,000 distinct CDR3 sequences, over 40% occurring once. V lost 7 bases and J lost 4, with 13 bases in between. The CDR3 covers 12 residues. The germline V gene encodes CDR1 SQVTM and CDR2 ANQGSEA. For this clonotype: Its matching antigen is unknown.

The chain has TRBV29-1 and TRBJ2-5; no clear D gene. This sequence originates from a girl aged 2-10 years with aplastic anemia, due to receive a stem cell transplant. This specimen consisted of PBMCs, obtained before TCRalphabeta/CD19-depleted stem cell transplant. The chain's CDR3 is CSALIRSETQYF. CDR3 nucleotides: TGCAGCGCCCTTATACGTTCAGAGACCCAGTACTTC.